The 7 T cell receptor beta chains presented below share a single source sample, sequenced in a study of T cells in Graves' hyperthyroidism and ophthalmopathy. Amplified TCR beta CDR3 regions came from RNA transcripts. The primer set for the first-round RT-PCR of the TCR CDR3 was HTBI. Each CDR3 protein is one row after TCRdb ran MiXCR on the multiplex PCR reads. The table lists about 400,000 distinct CDR3 sequences, 14% of them singletons. Sample: blood. These receptors were collected from a woman younger than 45 with Graves' ophthalmopathy.

This clonotype was observed at least ten times. The gene calls are TRBV6-5 and TRBJ1-1; the match to TRBD1 covers 7 bases. The length of the CDR3 is 15 residues. Germline V gives CDR1 MNHEY, CDR2 SVGAGI. Trimming cost V 0 bases and J 3 bases; bases outside gene matches: 4. The CDR3 loop is CASSYSNRGDTEAFF. The CDR3 coding sequence is TGTGCCAGCAGTTACTCGAACAGGGGAGACACTGAAGCTTTCTTT.

This clonotype was seen ten or more times. The J gene is TRBJ1-1, the V gene TRBV28; unclear D gene. This CDR3 has 13 residues. CDR1 and CDR2 (germline): MDHEN, SYDVKM. Trimming cost V 3 bases and J 1 base, with 6 bases left between them. CDR3 nucleotides: TGTGCCAGCAGTTTGGAAAGGAACACTGAAGCTTTCTTT. Translation: CASSLERNTEAFF.

The V gene is TRBV6-2 or TRBV6-3, the J gene TRBJ1-5, with 11 positions matching TRBD1. The length of the CDR3 is 14 residues. From germline, CDR1 is MNHEY and CDR2 SVGEGT. V gave up 8 bases and J gave up 7 bases; unmatched junction bases: 7. The CDR3, as DNA: TGTGCCAGCGCCTCCGGGACAGGGGGGCAGCCCCAGCATTTT. Its protein is CASASGTGGQPQHF.

Many counts were recorded for this clonotype. V is TRBV3-1 and J is TRBJ2-3; a possible D gene is TRBD2 (6 bases). Germline CDR1 reads LGHDT; CDR2 reads YNNKEL (reference sequence). The ends were cut back, 4 bases at V and 6 bases at J, with 11 bases in the middle. The CDR3 sequence is 13 residues long. The CDR3 DNA follows: TGTGCCAGCAGCCCCGGAGGGGTTGATACGCAGTATTTT. Translation gives CASSPGGVDTQYF.

This clonotype was seen only a few times. This may be a read error, as it is one base from a much larger clone. V and J are TRBV11-2 and TRBJ2-5, with D possibly matching TRBD2 (5 bases). Germline loops: CDR1 SGHAT, CDR2 FQNNGV. CDR3 size: 16 residues. Trimming took 4 bases from V and 1 from J, leaving 16 bases between them. This CDR3 reads CASSSLRGKLQETQYF. The CDR3 DNA follows: TGTGCCAGCAGCTCCCTTCGGGGTAAGCTCCAAGAGACCCAGTACTTC.

This clonotype was detected many times. The rearrangement joins TRBV3-1 to TRBJ2-7; unclear D gene. The V and J ends lost 3 bases and 3 bases respectively, with 12 bases between them. This CDR3 contains 14 residues. Germline V lookup: CDR1 LGHDT, CDR2 YNNKEL (reference sequence). In DNA, the CDR3 is TGTGCCAGCAGCCACACTTACGGGTACTACGAGCAGTACTTC. Translating gives CASSHTYGYYEQYF.

This chain links TRBV9 with TRBJ2-2; 7 positions agree with TRBD1. Trimming took 0 bases from V and 6 from J; bases not matched to a gene: 2. CDR1 and CDR2 (germline): SGDLS, YYNGEE. The CDR3 consists of 14 residues. DNA for the CDR3: TGTGCCAGCAGCGTAGGGCAGGGGGCCGGGGAGCTGTTTTTT. This encodes CASSVGQGAGELFF.